What follows are 4 T cell receptor beta chains derived from one specimen sequenced in a study of T cell changes during pregnancy in multiple sclerosis. Using immunoSEQ multiplex PCR, the repertoire was profiled, and TCRdb retains in-frame clones only, with some absent. The sample carries roughly 80,000 clones, roughly 93% recorded once. The sample in question was peripheral blood, obtained in the second trimester of pregnancy. These receptors came from a female donor with multiple sclerosis, enrolled in a pregnancy study.

This chain connects TRBV30 to TRBJ1-5, with TRBD1 matching 7 bases. This CDR3 region has 15 residues. J lost 6 bases, V lost 1 base, and 9 bases had no gene match. The V gene's germline CDR1 is GTSNPN and CDR2 SVGIG (reference sequence). CDR3 nucleotides: TGTGCCTGGAGTGCCCTAACAGGGGAAGGTCAGCCCCAGCATTTT. Its protein product is CAWSALTGEGQPQHF.

This chain connects TRBV5-1 to TRBJ2-7, with D possibly matching TRBD2 (6 bases). CDR3 length equals 15 residues. The germline gives CDR1 SGHRS, CDR2 YFSETQ. Trimming pared 4 bases from V and 0 bases from J, leaving 14 bases between. The CDR3, as DNA: TGCGCCAGCAGCCCGAAGGCGGGGAGCTCCTACGAGCAGTACTTC. This codes for CASSPKAGSSYEQYF.

The chain carries TRBV6-1 and TRBJ2-1; 12 nucleotides agree with TRBD2. CDR3 size: 15 residues. The germline CDR1 and CDR2 sequences are MNHNS and SASEGT. Trimming removed 2 bases from V and 4 bases from J; junction bases left unmatched: 0. The CDR3 here is CASSELAGGYNEQFF. In DNA, the CDR3 is TGTGCCAGCAGTGAACTAGCGGGGGGGTACAATGAGCAGTTCTTC.

V is TRBV7-9 and J is TRBJ2-7, with 7 nucleotides matching TRBD2. CDR3 size: 15 residues. CDR1 is SEHNR and CDR2 is FQNEAQ in the germline V gene (reference sequence). The trim removed 5 bases at V and 7 bases at J, leaving 14 bases unmatched. In nucleotides, the CDR3 is TGTGCCAGCAGCCTGGCGGGGGTGGGCCCAGGGGAGCAGTACTTC. It codes for CASSLAGVGPGEQYF.